These 16 T cell receptor beta chains were sequenced from one sample in a study of T cell responses to AZD1222 COVID-19 vaccine. Libraries were prepared by immunoSEQ multiplex PCR; TCRdb keeps only in-frame clonotypes and omits some of them. The sample includes 95,000 to 150,000 clones, around 94% of them seen just once. The material sequenced was peripheral blood, taken on day 0 of AZD1222 vaccination. Receptor source: an adult in good health.

This chain links TRBV19 with TRBJ1-1; tentative D call: TRBD1 (5 bases). Germline V lookup: CDR1 LNHDA, CDR2 SQIVND (reference sequence). V was clipped by 9 bases and J by 1 base, with 9 bases between them. The length of the CDR3 is 12 residues. The CDR3 is CASRQPNTEAFF. DNA of the CDR3: TGTGCCAGCCGACAGCCGAACACTGAAGCTTTCTTT.

Written as DNA, the CDR3 is TGCGCCAGCAGCCAAGATCCCTTACAGGGGAACACTGAAGCTTTCTTT. Its translation is CASSQDPLQGNTEAFF. The chain employs TRBV4-3 and TRBJ1-1; D is perhaps TRBD1 (6 bases). CDR3 length: 16 residues. V shed 0 bases and J shed 1 base, with 12 bases lying between them. Per germline, CDR1 LGHNA and CDR2 YSLEER.

This clone has just a few counts. J is TRBJ2-1 and V is TRBV29-1; 10 positions match TRBD2. CDR1 is SQVTM and CDR2 is ANQGSEA in the germline V gene. Germline trimming cut 4 bases from V and 0 bases from J; bases unmatched to any gene: 0. CDR3 length equals 14 residues. The CDR3: CSVASGSSYNEQFF. As DNA, the CDR3 is TGCAGCGTTGCTAGCGGGAGCTCCTACAATGAGCAGTTCTTC.

This chain uses TRBV29-1 with TRBJ2-7, with D maybe TRBD1 (6 bases). The CDR3 runs to 13 residues. CDR1 is SQVTM, CDR2 ANQGSEA, per germline. V was cut by 7 bases and J by 3 bases, with 16 bases left in between. CDR3: CSAVGRDNYEQYF. CDR3 bases: TGCAGCGCCGTGGGCAGGGACAACTACGAGCAGTACTTC.

This clone was observed a single time. The V gene is TRBV10-3, the J gene TRBJ2-7; D unclear. V was trimmed by 2 bases and J by 4 bases, leaving 9 bases between them. This CDR3 has 13 amino acids. Germline V gene data show CDR1 as ENHRY and CDR2 as SYGVKD. The CDR3 sequence is CAISEGGQYEQYV. The DNA of the CDR3 is TGTGCCATCAGTGAGGGCGGTCAGTACGAGCAGTACGTC.

The genes are TRBV6-1 and TRBJ1-5; unclear D gene. Germline loops: CDR1 MNHNS, CDR2 SASEGT. The CDR3 runs to 15 residues. Trimming removed 3 bases at V and 3 bases at J, with 12 bases between. The CDR3 DNA reads as TGTGCCAGCAGTGACAAGACCGCCTCCAATCAGCCCCAGCATTTT. Translated: CASSDKTASNQPQHF.

This rearrangement joins TRBV7-2 to TRBJ1-2; D gene uncertain. Per germline, CDR1 SGHTA and CDR2 FQGNSA. Trimming removed 5 bases from V and 4 bases from J, with 14 bases in between. This CDR3 region has 14 residues. The CDR3 reads CASSKGGEPYGYTF. DNA of the CDR3: TGTGCCAGCAGCAAAGGAGGAGAGCCCTATGGCTACACCTTC.

The chain carries TRBV21-1 and TRBJ2-7; TRBD2, the table's D call, was not compared with the DNA. TRBV21-1 is tagged as a pseudogene. The CDR3 covers 15 residues. The DNA of the CDR3 is TGTGCCAGCGGCTCCGGGACTAGCGGACCCTACGAGCAGTACGTC. This sequence encodes CASGSGTSGPYEQYV.

V and J are TRBV25-1 and TRBJ1-1, with TRBD1 matching over 8 bases. This CDR3 region has 12 residues. The germline V gene has CDR1 MGHDK and CDR2 SYGVNS. V dropped 8 bases and J dropped 11; count of bases not matched to a gene: 10. The CDR3 region is CASLGQDLVAFF. The CDR3 DNA is TGTGCCAGCTTGGGACAGGACCTAGTGGCTTTCTTT.

The chain recombines TRBV6-1 with TRBJ1-5, with D unclear. The CDR3 sequence is 12 residues long. With 3 bases removed from V and 7 bases from J, the gap between germline ends came to 7 bases. CDR1 MNHNS and CDR2 SASEGT come from the germline V gene. The CDR3 here is CASSEGWQPQHF. The DNA of the CDR3 is TGTGCCAGCAGTGAGGGGTGGCAGCCCCAGCATTTT.

V and J are TRBV18 and TRBJ1-2; perhaps TRBD1 as D (5 bases). The CDR3 is 13 residues long. Germline V CDR1 and CDR2: KGHSH, LQKENI. Trimming removed 5 bases from V and 2 bases from J, with 9 bases in between. The CDR3, as DNA: TGTGCCAGCTCATCACAGGAGAACTATGGCTACACCTTC. Its translation: CASSSQENYGYTF.

The chain is built from TRBV19 and TRBJ1-1, with a weak D call TRBD1 (6 bases). Germline loops: CDR1 LNHDA, CDR2 SQIVND (reference sequence). V was trimmed by 5 bases and J by 1 base, leaving 8 bases between them. The length of the CDR3 is 13 residues. The chain's CDR3 is CASSPGANTEAFF. The CDR3 nucleotides are TGTGCCAGTAGTCCGGGGGCGAACACTGAAGCTTTCTTT.

The V call is TRBV6-6, the J call TRBJ1-5; the D gene is possibly TRBD1 (6 bases). V was shortened by 6 bases and J by 6 bases, with 15 bases between the two germline ends. CDR1 and CDR2 from the germline V gene are MNHNY and SVGAGI (reference sequence). This CDR3 is 14 amino acids long. CDR3 bases: TGTGCCAGCAGCTTACCAGGACAGAGTCAGCCCCAGCATTTT. Translating it yields CASSLPGQSQPQHF.

This clone has only a few counts. The V and J genes are TRBV7-2 and TRBJ1-1; D gene uncertain. Germline CDR1 is SGHTA and CDR2 is FQGNSA. The CDR3 has 13 residues. The germline V and J ends were trimmed by 1 base and 10 bases, with 13 bases remaining between them. The DNA for the CDR3 is TGTGCCAGCAGCTTAGAGGAAAGGGTTGGAGCTTTCTTT. Amino acid sequence: CASSLEERVGAFF.

V usage is TRBV12-3 or TRBV12-4 and J usage is TRBJ1-1; D is unclear. The CDR3 length is 13 residues. Trimming stripped 3 bases from V and 7 bases from J, with 12 bases between. CDR3 region: CASSFIGRGEAFF. CDR3 nucleotide sequence: TGTGCCAGCAGTTTTATAGGCCGGGGTGAAGCTTTCTTT.

This chain joins TRBV6-5 and TRBJ1-2, with 7 positions matching TRBD1. Trimming cost V 5 bases and J 2 bases; bases outside gene matches: 5. This CDR3 region has 14 residues. Looked up from germline, CDR1 is MNHEY and CDR2 is SVGAGI. The CDR3 bases are TGTGCCAGCAGTCCCGGACAGGCAAACTATGGCTACACCTTC. Its protein product is CASSPGQANYGYTF.